This record covers a single TCR beta chain. Extraction and reverse transcription of RNA yielded cDNA as the sequencing template. Assay: immunoSEQ multiplex PCR; the TCRdb copy retains only in-frame clones and omits some. The sample holds just under 65,000 clones, 46% seen once. Specified treatment: oral pan-JAK inhibitor, 5-10 mg twice daily. PBMCs yielded sorted CD4+ and CD8+ T cells. This specimen belongs to a study of CD8+ T cells in alopecia areata. Germline CDR1 and CDR2: SEHNR and FQNEAQ (reference sequence). The V gene lost 6 bases and the J gene lost 3 bases, with 24 bases spanning the gap. This CDR3 is 17 amino acids long.

This material consisted of CD8+ T cells sorted from blood, taken at approximately week 36, from a patient treated with tofacitinib. The sequence derives from a human donor with alopecia areata. V is TRBV7-9 and J is TRBJ2-7; D might be TRBD1 (5 bases). The CDR3 region has the DNA TGTGCCAGCAGTTTCCAAGGGGCGCAGACAAGAGTCTACGAGCAGTACTTC. Translated, it gives CASSFQGAQTRVYEQYF.